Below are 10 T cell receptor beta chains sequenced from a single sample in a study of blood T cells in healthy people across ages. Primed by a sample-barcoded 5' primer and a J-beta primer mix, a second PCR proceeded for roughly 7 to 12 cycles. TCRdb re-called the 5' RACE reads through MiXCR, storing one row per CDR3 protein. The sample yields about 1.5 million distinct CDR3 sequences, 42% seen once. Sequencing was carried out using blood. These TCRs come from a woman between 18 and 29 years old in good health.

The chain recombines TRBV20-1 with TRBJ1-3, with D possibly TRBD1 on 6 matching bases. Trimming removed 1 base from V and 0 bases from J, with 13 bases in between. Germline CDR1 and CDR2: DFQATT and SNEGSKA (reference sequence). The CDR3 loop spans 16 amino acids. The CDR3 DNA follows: TGCAGTGCTAGAGGAGGGGGACCGATCTCTGGAAACACCATATATTTT. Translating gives CSARGGGPISGNTIYF.

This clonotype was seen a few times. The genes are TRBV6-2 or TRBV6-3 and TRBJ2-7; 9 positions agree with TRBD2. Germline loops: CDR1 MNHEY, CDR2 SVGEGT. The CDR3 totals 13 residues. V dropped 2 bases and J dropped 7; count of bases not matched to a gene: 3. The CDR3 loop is CASSYPGLAEQYF. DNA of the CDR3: TGTGCCAGCAGTTACCCAGGACTAGCGGAGCAGTACTTC.

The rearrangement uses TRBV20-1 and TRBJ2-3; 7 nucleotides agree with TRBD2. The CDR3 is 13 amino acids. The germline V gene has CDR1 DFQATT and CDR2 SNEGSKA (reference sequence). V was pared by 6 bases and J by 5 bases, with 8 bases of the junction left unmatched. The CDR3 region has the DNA TGCAGTGCCGCCGGCGGGAGATTAGATACGCAGTATTTT. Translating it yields CSAAGGRLDTQYF.

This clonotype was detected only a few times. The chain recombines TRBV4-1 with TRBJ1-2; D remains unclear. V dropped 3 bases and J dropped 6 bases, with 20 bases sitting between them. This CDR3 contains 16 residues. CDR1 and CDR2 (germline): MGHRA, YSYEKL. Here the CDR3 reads CASSHFRERESDGYTF. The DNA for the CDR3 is TGCGCCAGCAGCCACTTTCGGGAGAGAGAGAGCGATGGCTACACCTTC.

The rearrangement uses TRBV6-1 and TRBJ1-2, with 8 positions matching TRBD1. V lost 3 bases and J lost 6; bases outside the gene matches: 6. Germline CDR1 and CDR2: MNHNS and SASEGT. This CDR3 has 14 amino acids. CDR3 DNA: TGTGCCAGCAGTGACCAGGGGGCTAAGGATGGCTACACCTTC. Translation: CASSDQGAKDGYTF.

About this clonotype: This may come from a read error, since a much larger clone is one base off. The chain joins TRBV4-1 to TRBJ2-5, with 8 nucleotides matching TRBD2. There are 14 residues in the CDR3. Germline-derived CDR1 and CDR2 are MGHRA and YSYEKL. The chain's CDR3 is CASRQVLAGETQYF. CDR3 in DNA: TGCGCCAGCAGACAAGTTCTAGCGGGAGAGACCCAGTACTTC.

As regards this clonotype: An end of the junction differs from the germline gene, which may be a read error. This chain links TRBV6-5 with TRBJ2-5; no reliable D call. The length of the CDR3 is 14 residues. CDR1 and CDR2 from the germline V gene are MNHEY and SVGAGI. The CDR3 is CASSYSPGSETQYF. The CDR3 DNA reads TGTGCTAGCAGTTACTCACCAGGCTCGGAGACCCAGTACTTC.

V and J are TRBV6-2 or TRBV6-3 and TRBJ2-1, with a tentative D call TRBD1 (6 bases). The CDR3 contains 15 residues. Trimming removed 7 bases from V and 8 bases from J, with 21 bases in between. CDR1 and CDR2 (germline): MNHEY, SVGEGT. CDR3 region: CASTPTGLGGDEQFF. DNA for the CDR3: TGTGCCAGCACCCCCACAGGGTTGGGCGGCGATGAGCAGTTCTTC.

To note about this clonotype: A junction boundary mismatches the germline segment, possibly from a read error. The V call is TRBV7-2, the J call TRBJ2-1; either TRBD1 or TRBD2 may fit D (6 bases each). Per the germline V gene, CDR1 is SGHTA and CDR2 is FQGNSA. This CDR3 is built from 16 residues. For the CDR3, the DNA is TGTGCCAGCAGTTTAGGGGGGCTGGGCTCCTACAATGAGCAGTTCTTC. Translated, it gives CASSLGGLGSYNEQFF.

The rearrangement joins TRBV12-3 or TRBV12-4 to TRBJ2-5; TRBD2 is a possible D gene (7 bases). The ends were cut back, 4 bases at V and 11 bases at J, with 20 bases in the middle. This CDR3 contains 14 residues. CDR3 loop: CASSYLQGGNEQYF. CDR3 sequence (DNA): TGTGCCAGCAGTTATTTACAGGGAGGGAATGAGCAGTACTTC.